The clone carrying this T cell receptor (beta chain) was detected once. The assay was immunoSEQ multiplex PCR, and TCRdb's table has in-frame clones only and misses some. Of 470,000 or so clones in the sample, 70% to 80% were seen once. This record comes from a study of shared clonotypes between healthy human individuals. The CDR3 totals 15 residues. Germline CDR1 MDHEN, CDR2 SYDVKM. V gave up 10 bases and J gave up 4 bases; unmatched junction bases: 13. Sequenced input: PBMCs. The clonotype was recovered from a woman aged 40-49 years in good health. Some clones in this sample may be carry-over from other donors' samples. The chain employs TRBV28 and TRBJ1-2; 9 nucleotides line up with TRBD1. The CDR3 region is CATLRQGVGGYGYTF. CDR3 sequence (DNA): TGTGCCACCCTAAGACAGGGGGTTGGAGGCTATGGCTACACCTTC.